A selection of T cell receptor beta chains follows, all from one sample in a study of identical twins. TCRdb re-called the 5' RACE reads with MiXCR, one entry per CDR3 protein. The table shows some 630,000 distinct CDR3 sequences, with under 8.5% occurring only once. The same data also went into a second study, on yellow fever vaccine responses in identical twins.

Sequencing was carried out using PBMCs. Receptor source: a woman in her late teens or twenties in good health. The conserved cysteine and the conserved F or W are not part of the CDR3 here. D genes are given only for firm matches.

>TRBV20-1|-
SASRDTEAF
>TRBV27|TRBD2
ASSPAYGGDTQY
>TRBV6-2/TRBV6-3|TRBD1
ASISNRGSYNEQF
>TRBV24-1|-
ATGGRGANNEQF
>TRBV7-2|-
ASSLETWGGYT
>TRBV12-3/TRBV12-4|TRBD1
ASSFGTALPHDGYT
>TRBV11-3|-
ASSLEGDRSYEQY
>TRBV12-3/TRBV12-4|TRBD2
TSSFTLAGGRSTDTQY
>TRBV6-1|-
ASSNGRNYGYT
>TRBV20-1|-
SARRSTGAQETQY
>TRBV12-3/TRBV12-4|-
ASSLNGFSHGYT
>TRBV2|-
ASSEEAMTYNEQF
>TRBV7-8|-
ASSSYPSQETQY
>TRBV25-1|-
ASSPFAGWGETQY
>TRBV12-3/TRBV12-4|-
ASSTPAFGANVLT